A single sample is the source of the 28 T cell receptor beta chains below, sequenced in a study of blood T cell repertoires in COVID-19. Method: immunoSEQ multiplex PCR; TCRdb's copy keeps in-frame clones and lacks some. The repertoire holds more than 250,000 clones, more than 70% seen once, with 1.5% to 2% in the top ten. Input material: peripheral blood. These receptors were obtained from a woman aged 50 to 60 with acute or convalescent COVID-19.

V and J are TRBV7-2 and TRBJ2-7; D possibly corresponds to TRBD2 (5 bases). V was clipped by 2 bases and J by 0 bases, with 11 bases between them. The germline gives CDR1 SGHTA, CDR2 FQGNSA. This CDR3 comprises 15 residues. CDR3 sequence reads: CASSLTRGSSYEQYF. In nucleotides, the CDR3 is TGTGCCAGCAGCTTAACACGTGGGAGCTCCTACGAGCAGTACTTC.

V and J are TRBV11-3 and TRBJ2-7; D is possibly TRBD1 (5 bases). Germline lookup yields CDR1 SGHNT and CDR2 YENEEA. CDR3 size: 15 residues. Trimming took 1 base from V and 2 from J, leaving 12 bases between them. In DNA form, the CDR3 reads TGTGCCAGCAGCTTAGGCGTGGGCAGGGCCTACGAGCAGTACTTC. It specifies CASSLGVGRAYEQYF.

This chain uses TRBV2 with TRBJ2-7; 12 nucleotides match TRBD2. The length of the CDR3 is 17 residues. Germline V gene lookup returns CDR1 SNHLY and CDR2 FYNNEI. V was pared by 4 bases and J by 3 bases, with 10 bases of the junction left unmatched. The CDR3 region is CASSGGGTSGWDYEQYF. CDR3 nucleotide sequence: TGTGCCAGCAGTGGCGGGGGGACTAGCGGGTGGGACTACGAGCAGTACTTC.

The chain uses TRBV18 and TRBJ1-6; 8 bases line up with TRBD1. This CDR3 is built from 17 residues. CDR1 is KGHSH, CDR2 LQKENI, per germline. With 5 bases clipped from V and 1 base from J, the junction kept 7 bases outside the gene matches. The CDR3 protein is CASSSLTGASYNSPLHF. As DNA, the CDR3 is TGTGCCAGCTCATCTTTGACAGGGGCGTCCTATAATTCACCCCTCCACTTT.

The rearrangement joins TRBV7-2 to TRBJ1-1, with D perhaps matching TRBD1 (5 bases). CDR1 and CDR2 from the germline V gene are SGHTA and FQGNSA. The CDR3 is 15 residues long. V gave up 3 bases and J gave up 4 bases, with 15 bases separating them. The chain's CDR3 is CASSFSRVRGTEAFF. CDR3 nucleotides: TGTGCCAGCAGCTTCAGCAGGGTTAGGGGCACTGAAGCTTTCTTT.

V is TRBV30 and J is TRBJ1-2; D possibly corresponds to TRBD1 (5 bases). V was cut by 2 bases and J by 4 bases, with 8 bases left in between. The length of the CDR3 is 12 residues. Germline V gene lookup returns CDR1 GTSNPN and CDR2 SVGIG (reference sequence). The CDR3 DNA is TGTGCCTGGAGTAGGGGCTCCTATGGCTACACCTTC. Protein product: CAWSRGSYGYTF.

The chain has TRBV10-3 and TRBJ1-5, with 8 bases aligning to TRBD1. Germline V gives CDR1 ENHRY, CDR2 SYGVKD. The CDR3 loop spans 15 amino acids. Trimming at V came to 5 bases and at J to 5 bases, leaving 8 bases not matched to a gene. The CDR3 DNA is TGTGCCATCAGTTCCGGGACAGGTTATTATCAGCCCCAGCATTTT. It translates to CAISSGTGYYQPQHF.

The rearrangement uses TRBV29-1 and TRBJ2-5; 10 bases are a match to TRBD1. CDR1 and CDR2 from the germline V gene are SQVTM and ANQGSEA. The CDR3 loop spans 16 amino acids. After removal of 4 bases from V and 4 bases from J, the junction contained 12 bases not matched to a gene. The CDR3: CSVVSVGQGVLETQYF. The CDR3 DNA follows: TGCAGCGTTGTATCGGTAGGACAGGGGGTTTTAGAGACCCAGTACTTC.

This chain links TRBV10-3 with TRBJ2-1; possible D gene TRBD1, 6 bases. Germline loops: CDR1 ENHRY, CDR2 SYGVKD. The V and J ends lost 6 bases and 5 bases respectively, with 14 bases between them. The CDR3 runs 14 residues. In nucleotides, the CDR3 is TGTGCCATCAGGGGGGCCGGGACCGACAATGAGCAGTTCTTC. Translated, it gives CAIRGAGTDNEQFF.

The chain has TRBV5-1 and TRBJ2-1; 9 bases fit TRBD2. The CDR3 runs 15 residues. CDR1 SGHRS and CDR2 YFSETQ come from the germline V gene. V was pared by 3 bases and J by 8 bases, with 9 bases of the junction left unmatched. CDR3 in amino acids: CASSWREGLRYEQFF. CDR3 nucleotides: TGCGCCAGCAGCTGGCGGGAGGGCCTTAGGTATGAGCAGTTCTTC.

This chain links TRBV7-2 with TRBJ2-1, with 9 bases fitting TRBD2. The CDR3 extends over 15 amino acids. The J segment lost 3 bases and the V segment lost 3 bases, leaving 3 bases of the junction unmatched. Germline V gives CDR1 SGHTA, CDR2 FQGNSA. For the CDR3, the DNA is TGTGCCAGCAGCTTCGGACTAGCGATCTACAATGAGCAGTTCTTC. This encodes CASSFGLAIYNEQFF.

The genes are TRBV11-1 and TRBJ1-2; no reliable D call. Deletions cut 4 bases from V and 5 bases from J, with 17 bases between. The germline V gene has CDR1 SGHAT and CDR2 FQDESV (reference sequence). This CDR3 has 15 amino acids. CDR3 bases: TGTGCCAGCAGCTCCGACGCGGCGGCTTGGTATGGCTACACCTTC. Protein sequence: CASSSDAAAWYGYTF.

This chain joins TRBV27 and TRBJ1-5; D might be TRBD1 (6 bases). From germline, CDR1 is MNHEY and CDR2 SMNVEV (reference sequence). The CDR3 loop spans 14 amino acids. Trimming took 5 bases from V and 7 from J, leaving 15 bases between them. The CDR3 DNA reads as TGTGCCAGCAGTCGAACAGGGTTCGAGCAGCCCCAGCATTTT. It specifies CASSRTGFEQPQHF.

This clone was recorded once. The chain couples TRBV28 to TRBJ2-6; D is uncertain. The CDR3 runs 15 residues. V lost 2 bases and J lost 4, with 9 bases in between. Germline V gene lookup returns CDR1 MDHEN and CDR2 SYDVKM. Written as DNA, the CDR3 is TGTGCCAGCAGTTTAATCAGTCCCGGGGCCAACGTCCTGACTTTC. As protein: CASSLISPGANVLTF.

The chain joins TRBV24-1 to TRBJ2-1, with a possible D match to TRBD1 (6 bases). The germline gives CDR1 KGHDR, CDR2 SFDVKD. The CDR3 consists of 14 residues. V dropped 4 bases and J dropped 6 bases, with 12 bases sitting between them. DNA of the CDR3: TGTGCCACCAGTGACCCTGGACAGCTCAATGAGCAGTTCTTC. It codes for CATSDPGQLNEQFF.

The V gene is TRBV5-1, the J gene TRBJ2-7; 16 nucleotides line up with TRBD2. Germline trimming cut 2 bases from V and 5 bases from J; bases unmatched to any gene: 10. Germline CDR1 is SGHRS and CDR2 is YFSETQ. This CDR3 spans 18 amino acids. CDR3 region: CASSFGGLAGGPRDEQYF. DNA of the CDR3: TGCGCCAGCAGCTTCGGGGGACTAGCGGGAGGGCCCCGCGACGAGCAGTACTTC.

CDR3 nucleotides: TGTGCCAGCAGTGAATTGGCAGACTATGGCTACACCTTC. Its translation: CASSELADYGYTF. The chain has TRBV6-1 and TRBJ1-2; no reliable D call. CDR1 is MNHNS, CDR2 SASEGT, per germline. The CDR3 runs to 13 residues. The V end was cut by 2 bases, the J end by 3 bases, with 7 bases between.

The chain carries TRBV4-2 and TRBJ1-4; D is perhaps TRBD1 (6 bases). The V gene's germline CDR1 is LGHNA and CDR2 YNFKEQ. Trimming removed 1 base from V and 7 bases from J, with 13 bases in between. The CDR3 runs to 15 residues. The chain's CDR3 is CASSQGLGGGEKLFF. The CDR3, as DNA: TGTGCCAGCAGCCAAGGGTTAGGGGGTGGTGAAAAACTGTTTTTT.

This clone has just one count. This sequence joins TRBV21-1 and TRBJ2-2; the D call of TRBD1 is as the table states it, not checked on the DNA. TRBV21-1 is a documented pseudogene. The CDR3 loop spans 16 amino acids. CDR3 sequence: CASSRGQGADTGELFF. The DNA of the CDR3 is TGTGCCAGCAGCAGGGGACAGGGGGCGGACACCGGGGAGCTGTTTTTT.

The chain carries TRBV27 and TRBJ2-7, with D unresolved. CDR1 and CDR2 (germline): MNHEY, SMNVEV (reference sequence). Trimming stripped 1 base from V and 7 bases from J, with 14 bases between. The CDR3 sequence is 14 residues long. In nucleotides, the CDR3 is TGTGCCAGCAGTTTATTGGGCCGTTCAGAGGAGCAGTACTTC. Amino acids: CASSLLGRSEEQYF.

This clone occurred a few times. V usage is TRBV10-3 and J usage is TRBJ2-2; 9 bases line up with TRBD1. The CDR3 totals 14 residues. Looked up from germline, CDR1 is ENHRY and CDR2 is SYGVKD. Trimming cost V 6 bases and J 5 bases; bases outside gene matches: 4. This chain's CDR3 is CAIRTGGGTGELFF. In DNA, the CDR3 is TGTGCCATCAGGACAGGGGGAGGTACCGGGGAGCTGTTTTTT.

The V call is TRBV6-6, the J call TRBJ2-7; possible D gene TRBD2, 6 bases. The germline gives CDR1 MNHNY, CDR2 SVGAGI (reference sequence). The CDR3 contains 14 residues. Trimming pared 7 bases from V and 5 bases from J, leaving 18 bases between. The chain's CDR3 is CASTPAGLLDEQYF. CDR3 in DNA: TGTGCCAGCACCCCGGCGGGACTCCTCGACGAGCAGTACTTC.

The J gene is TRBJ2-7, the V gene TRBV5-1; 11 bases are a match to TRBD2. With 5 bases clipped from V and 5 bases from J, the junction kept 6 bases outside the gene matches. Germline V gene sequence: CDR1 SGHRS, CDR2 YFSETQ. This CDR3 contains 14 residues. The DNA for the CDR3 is TGCGCCAGCAGACAACTAGCGGGAGCTGACGAGCAGTACTTC. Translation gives CASRQLAGADEQYF.

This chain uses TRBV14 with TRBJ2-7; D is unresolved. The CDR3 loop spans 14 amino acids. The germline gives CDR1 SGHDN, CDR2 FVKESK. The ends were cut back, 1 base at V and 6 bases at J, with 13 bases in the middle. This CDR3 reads CASSQALVFTEQYF. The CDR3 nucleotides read TGTGCCAGCAGCCAAGCCCTAGTTTTTACCGAGCAGTACTTC. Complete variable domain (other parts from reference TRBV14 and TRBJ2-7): EAGVTQFPSHSVIEKGQTVTLRCDPISGHDNLYWYRRVMGKEIKFLLHFVKESKQDESGMPNNRFLAERTGGTYSTLKVQPAELEDSGVYFCASSQALVFTEQYFGPGTRLTVT.

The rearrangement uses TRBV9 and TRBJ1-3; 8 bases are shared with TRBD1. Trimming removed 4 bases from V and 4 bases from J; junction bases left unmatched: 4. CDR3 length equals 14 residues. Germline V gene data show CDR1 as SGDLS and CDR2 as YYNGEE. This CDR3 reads CASSPRTGGNTIYF. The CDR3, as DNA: TGTGCCAGCAGCCCTCGGACAGGGGGAAACACCATATATTTT. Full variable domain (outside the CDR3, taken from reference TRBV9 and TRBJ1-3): DSGVTQTPKHLITATGQRVTLRCSPRSGDLSVYWYQQSLDQGLQFLIQYYNGEERAKGNILERFSAQQFPDLHSELNLSSLELGDSALYFCASSPRTGGNTIYFGEGSWLTVV.

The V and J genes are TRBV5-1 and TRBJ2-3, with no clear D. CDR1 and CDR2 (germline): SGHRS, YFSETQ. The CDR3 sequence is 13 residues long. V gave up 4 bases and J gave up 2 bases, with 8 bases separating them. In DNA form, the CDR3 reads TGCGCCAGCAGCCTATTCTTCACAGATACGCAGTATTTT. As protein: CASSLFFTDTQYF.

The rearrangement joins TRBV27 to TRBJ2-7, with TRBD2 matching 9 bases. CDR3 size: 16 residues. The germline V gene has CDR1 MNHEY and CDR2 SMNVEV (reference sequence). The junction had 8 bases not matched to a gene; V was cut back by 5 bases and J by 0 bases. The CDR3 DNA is TGTGCCAGCAGTCCCGGACTAGCGCTAAGCTCCTACGAGCAGTACTTC. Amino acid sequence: CASSPGLALSSYEQYF.

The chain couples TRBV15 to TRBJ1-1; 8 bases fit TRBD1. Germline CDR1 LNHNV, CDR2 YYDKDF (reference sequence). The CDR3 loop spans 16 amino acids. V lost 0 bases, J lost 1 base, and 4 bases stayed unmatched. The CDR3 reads CATSRDPQGGNTEAFF. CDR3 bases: TGTGCCACCAGCAGAGACCCACAGGGGGGGAACACTGAAGCTTTCTTT.